This entry features one T cell receptor (beta chain) sequence. The target antigen is unknown. The sample is drawn from a study of Ad26.COV2.S vaccination and SARS-CoV-2 variants. Study-level findings and limits: Substantial post-vaccination breadth of spike-specific CD8+ and CD4+ T cell responses was reported.

CDR3 size: 15 residues. Trimming pared 4 bases from V and 1 base from J, leaving 11 bases between. In germline, CDR1 is SGHVS, CDR2 FQNEAQ. Clones were sequenced by immunoSEQ multiplex PCR, and TCRdb holds only the in-frame ones, with some missing. The data hold some 270,000 clones, with approximately 88% observed a single time. Treatment meaning: 19 received Ad26.COV2.S at low or high dose, single or two shots; about 5 received placebo; per-sample allocation not given. At day 63 after the first vaccine or placebo injection, samples were drawn. The gene calls are TRBV7-8 and TRBJ2-1; D is unresolved. Sequenced material: peripheral blood, taken in a trial of Ad26.COV2.S vaccine versus placebo. This clonotype originated in a person between 18 and 65 years old who received the Ad26.COV2.S COVID-19 vaccine or a placebo. The CDR3 region is CASSSTHGSYNEQFF. CDR3 DNA sequence: TGTGCCAGCAGCTCCACCCACGGGTCCTACAATGAGCAGTTCTTC.